One T cell receptor beta chain is described in this entry. The entry originates in a study of control samples from healthy donors and cancer patients. The data were produced by immunoSEQ multiplex PCR, yet TCRdb's version contains in-frame clones alone and is incomplete. Of 150,000 to 200,000 clones listed, around 95% were seen once; the top ten hold 4.1%. The CDR3 has 15 residues. The V end lost 0 bases, the J end lost 0 bases, and 7 bases lay between the germline ends. CDR1 and CDR2 from the germline V gene are LGHNA and YSLEER. The origin of this receptor is a woman aged 55-69 years in good health. Material for sequencing was blood. The chain has TRBV4-3 and TRBJ2-3; D call uncertain. The CDR3 DNA reads TGCGCCAGCAGCCAAGAAAAACCTAGCACAGATACGCAGTATTTT. This translates into CASSQEKPSTDTQYF.